This entry describes one TCR beta chain. The entry originates in a study of blood T cell repertoires in COVID-19. Assay used: immunoSEQ multiplex PCR; TCRdb lists only in-frame clones, some missing. Of approximately 300,000 clones in the sample, 85% were seen once. V was trimmed by 0 bases and J by 1 base, leaving 12 bases between them. The V gene's germline CDR1 is KGHSH and CDR2 LQKENI. The CDR3 has 17 residues. Sequencing input: PBMCs or T cells enriched from blood (not recorded which). V usage is TRBV18 and J usage is TRBJ2-2; tentatively, D is TRBD1 (6 bases). This clonotype was sampled from a woman younger than 45 who had been exposed to COVID-19. DNA of the CDR3: TGTGCCAGCTCACCACCGGCAGGGGCCATGAACACCGGGGAGCTGTTTTTT. This translates into CASSPPAGAMNTGELFF.